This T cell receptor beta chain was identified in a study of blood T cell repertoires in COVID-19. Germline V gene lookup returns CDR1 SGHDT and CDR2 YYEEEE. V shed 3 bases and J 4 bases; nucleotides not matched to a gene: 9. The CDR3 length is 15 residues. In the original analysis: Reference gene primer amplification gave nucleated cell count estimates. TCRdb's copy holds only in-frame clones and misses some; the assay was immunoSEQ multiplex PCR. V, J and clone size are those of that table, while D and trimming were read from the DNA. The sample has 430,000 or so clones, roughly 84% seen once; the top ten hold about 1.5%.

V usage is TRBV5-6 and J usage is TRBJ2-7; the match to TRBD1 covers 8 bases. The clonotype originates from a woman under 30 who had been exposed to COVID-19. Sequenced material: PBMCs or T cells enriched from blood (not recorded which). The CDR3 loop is CASSSRWTGFYEQYF. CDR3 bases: TGTGCCAGCAGCTCCCGGTGGACAGGGTTTTACGAGCAGTACTTC.